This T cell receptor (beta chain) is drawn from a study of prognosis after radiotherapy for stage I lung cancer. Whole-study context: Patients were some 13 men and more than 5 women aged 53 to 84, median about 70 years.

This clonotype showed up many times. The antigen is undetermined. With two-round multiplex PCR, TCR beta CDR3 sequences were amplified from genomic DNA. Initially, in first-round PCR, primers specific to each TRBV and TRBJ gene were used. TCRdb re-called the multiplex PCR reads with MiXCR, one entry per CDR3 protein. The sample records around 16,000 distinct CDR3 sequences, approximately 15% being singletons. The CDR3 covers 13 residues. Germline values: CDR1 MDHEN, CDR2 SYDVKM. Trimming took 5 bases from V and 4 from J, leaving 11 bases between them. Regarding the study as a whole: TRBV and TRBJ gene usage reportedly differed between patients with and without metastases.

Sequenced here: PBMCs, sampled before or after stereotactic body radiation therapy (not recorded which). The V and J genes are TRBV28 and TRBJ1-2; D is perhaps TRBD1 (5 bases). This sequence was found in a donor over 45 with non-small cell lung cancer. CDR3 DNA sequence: TGTGCCAGCAGTCGGCTTGACAGCTATGGCTACACCTTC. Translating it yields CASSRLDSYGYTF.